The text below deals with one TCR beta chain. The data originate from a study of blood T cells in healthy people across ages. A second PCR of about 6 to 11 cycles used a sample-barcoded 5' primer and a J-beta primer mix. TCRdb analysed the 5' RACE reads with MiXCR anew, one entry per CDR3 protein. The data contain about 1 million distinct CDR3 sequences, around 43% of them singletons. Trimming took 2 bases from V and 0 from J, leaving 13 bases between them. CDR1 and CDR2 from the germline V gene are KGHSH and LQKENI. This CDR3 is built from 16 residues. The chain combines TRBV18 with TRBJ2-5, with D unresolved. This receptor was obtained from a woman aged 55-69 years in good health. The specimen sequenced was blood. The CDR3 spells CASSPIYDAYQETQYF. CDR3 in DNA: TGTGCCAGCTCACCAATTTATGATGCGTACCAAGAGACCCAGTACTTC.